Below are 8 T cell receptor beta chains sequenced from a single sample in a study of cytomegalovirus exposure and HLA in healthy donors. Method: immunoSEQ multiplex PCR; TCRdb's copy keeps in-frame clones and lacks some. The profile shows 190,000 or so clones, 80% to 85% of them singletons. The sequenced sample was PBMCs. These receptors were obtained from a woman between 18 and 30 years old in good health and CMV-seropositive.

The chain carries TRBV5-1 and TRBJ1-2; perhaps TRBD1 as D (6 bases). This CDR3 has 15 residues. With 4 bases removed from V and 1 base from J, the gap between germline ends came to 14 bases. Germline V gene sequence: CDR1 SGHRS, CDR2 YFSETQ. CDR3 DNA sequence: TGCGCCAGCAGCCAAGGGGGACCCATTAACTATGGCTACACCTTC. Its translation: CASSQGGPINYGYTF.

The chain has TRBV4-1 and TRBJ1-4; D perhaps matches TRBD1 (5 bases). This CDR3 has 16 residues. Germline V gene lookup returns CDR1 MGHRA and CDR2 YSYEKL. The germline V and J ends were trimmed by 1 base and 7 bases, with 16 bases remaining between them. DNA for the CDR3: TGCGCCAGCAGCCAAGTTCTCGACAGAAGGAGTGAAAAACTGTTTTTT. The encoded protein is CASSQVLDRRSEKLFF.

V and J are TRBV6-1 and TRBJ2-1, with 12 bases aligning to TRBD2. Germline V gene data show CDR1 as MNHNS and CDR2 as SASEGT. V dropped 2 bases and J dropped 4; count of bases not matched to a gene: 12. The length of the CDR3 is 19 residues. The chain's CDR3 is CASSEKTSGGLFLYNEQFF. The CDR3 bases are TGTGCCAGCAGTGAAAAAACTAGCGGGGGGTTATTTCTGTACAATGAGCAGTTCTTC.

The CDR3 bases are TGTGCCAGCAGCCAGAGCGGGGGGGAATTCGATGAGCAGTTCTTC. Translated, it gives CASSQSGGEFDEQFF. The chain recombines TRBV7-2 with TRBJ2-1; TRBD2 agrees at 10 bases. This CDR3 has 15 amino acids. Germline loops: CDR1 SGHTA, CDR2 FQGNSA. Trimming took 5 bases from V and 8 from J; bases not matched to a gene: 9. Filled out from reference TRBV7-2 and TRBJ2-1, the complete variable domain reads GAGVSQSPSNKVTEKGKDVELRCDPISGHTALYWYRQSLGQGLEFLIYFQGNSAPDKSGLPSDRFSAERTGGSVSTLTIQRTQQEDSAVYLCASSQSGGEFDEQFFGPGTRLTVL.

V usage is TRBV5-6 and J usage is TRBJ2-5, with D maybe TRBD1 (5 bases). The germline V gene has CDR1 SGHDT and CDR2 YYEEEE. Trimming removed 1 base at V and 5 bases at J, with 9 bases between. This CDR3 contains 13 residues. The CDR3 DNA is TGTGCCAGCAGCTTGTCAGGGCATGAGACCCAGTACTTC. Translated, it gives CASSLSGHETQYF.

The genes are TRBV7-2 and TRBJ2-1, with 9 bases lining up with TRBD2. V gave up 8 bases and J gave up 4 bases; unmatched junction bases: 9. Germline V gives CDR1 SGHTA, CDR2 FQGNSA. The CDR3 is 15 amino acids. DNA for the CDR3: TGTGCCAGCCACAGATCTAGCGGGACTTACAATGAGCAGTTCTTC. Translation gives CASHRSSGTYNEQFF.

The rearrangement uses TRBV29-1 and TRBJ2-7; a possible D gene is TRBD1 (6 bases). The CDR3 is made up of 13 amino acids. Per the germline V gene, CDR1 is SQVTM and CDR2 is ANQGSEA. The V end was cut by 0 bases, the J end by 7 bases, with 13 bases between. Here the CDR3 DNA reads TGCAGCGTTGAAGAAGGGGGTTTGCGGGAGCAGTACTTC. It encodes CSVEEGGLREQYF.

The chain is built from TRBV9 and TRBJ1-2; D might be TRBD1 (5 bases). V gave up 0 bases and J gave up 11 bases, with 11 bases separating them. The length of the CDR3 is 12 residues. CDR1 is SGDLS, CDR2 YYNGEE, per germline. The CDR3 sequence: CASSVEGAGYTF. The CDR3 coding sequence is TGTGCCAGCAGCGTAGAAGGGGCGGGGTACACCTTC.